These 12 T cell receptor beta chains share one sample of origin, sequenced in a study of molecular identifiers for immune sequencing clone quantification. TCRdb reanalysed the PCR reads using MiXCR and keeps one entry per CDR3 protein. The sample lists more than 300,000 distinct CDR3 sequences, about 21% occurring once. What was sequenced was naive CD8+ T cells from blood, with Jurkat cell RNA spiked in. Subset denoted: FACS-sorted CD8+CD4-CCR7+CD45RA+ naive T cells. The receptors stem from a human donor in good health. Some libraries in this study had Jurkat cell RNA spiked in.

This clonotype has at least ten counts. The chain recombines TRBV4-2 with TRBJ1-4; no definite D call. The CDR3 totals 15 residues. Between the trimmed V and J ends, which lost 0 bases and 5 bases, there was a span of 10 bases. Germline-derived CDR1 and CDR2 are LGHNA and YNFKEQ. CDR3: CASSQDGGKNEKLFF. The CDR3 region has the DNA TGTGCCAGCAGCCAAGATGGTGGTAAGAATGAAAAACTGTTTTTT.

This clonotype has more than one count but fewer than ten. The DNA of the CDR3 is TGTGCCAGCAGTATGACAGGAGAAAAACTGTTTTTT. This gives the protein CASSMTGEKLFF. This sequence joins TRBV27 and TRBJ1-4; maybe TRBD1 (6 bases). The CDR3 contains 12 residues. Trimming took 5 bases from V and 8 from J, leaving 9 bases between them. Germline V gene sequence: CDR1 MNHEY, CDR2 SMNVEV (reference sequence).

This clonotype is a singleton in its sample. This sequence may be a read error, since a much larger clone differs from it by one base. Likely a read error: the CDR3 ends without its conserved phenylalanine or tryptophan. The gene calls are TRBV28 and TRBJ2-7; D is unclear. V lost 6 bases to trimming and J lost 3 bases, with 6 bases between them. CDR1 is MDHEN, CDR2 SYDVKM, per germline. This CDR3 has 11 residues. In DNA form, the CDR3 reads TGTGCCAGCAGCCGAATCTACGAGCAGTACCTC. Residues: CASSRIYEQYL.

The chain employs TRBV2 and TRBJ2-1, with D possibly TRBD1 on 5 matching bases. Germline lookup yields CDR1 SNHLY and CDR2 FYNNEI. Between the trimmed V and J ends, which lost 7 bases and 6 bases, there was a span of 13 bases. This CDR3 region has 13 residues. CDR3 in DNA: TGTGCCAGCAATTGGGGCCGTGCCAATGAGCAGTTCTTC. This gives the protein CASNWGRANEQFF. Variable domain in full (rest from reference TRBV2 and TRBJ2-1): EPEVTQTPSHQVTQMGQEVILRCVPISNHLYFYWYRQILGQKVEFLVSFYNNEISEKSEIFDDQFSVERPDGSNFTLKIRSTKLEDSAMYFCASNWGRANEQFFGPGTRLTVL.

On this clonotype: A clone one base away is much larger, so this may be a read error. No conserved phenylalanine or tryptophan is present at the end of the CDR3, so a read error is the likely explanation. The V and J genes are TRBV2 and TRBJ2-5; 9 bases are a match to TRBD1. V gave up 5 bases and J gave up 9 bases; unmatched junction bases: 16. CDR3 length equals 16 residues. Per germline, CDR1 SNHLY and CDR2 FYNNEI. The CDR3 DNA reads as TGTGCCAGCAGTTACCAACTACAGGGGGCCCTCGAGGCCCAGTACTCC. Translating gives CASSYQLQGALEAQYS.

Points on this clonotype: A much larger clone differs from this one at a single base, so this may be a read error. The chain has TRBV6-5 and TRBJ2-2; the D gene is possibly TRBD2 (5 bases). This CDR3 has 15 amino acids. CDR1 and CDR2 from the germline V gene are MNHEY and SVGAGI. DNA of the CDR3: TGTGCCAGCGGTTACTTCCTAGCTGGTTCCGGGGAGCTGTTTTTT. Protein sequence: CASGYFLAGSGELFF.

The chain recombines TRBV12-3 or TRBV12-4 with TRBJ1-6, with 11 bases that match TRBD1. The CDR3 runs to 14 residues. The ends lost 5 bases at V and 10 bases at J; junction bases unmatched: 4. The CDR3 protein is CASSPGQGVSPLHF. In DNA, the CDR3 is TGTGCCAGCAGTCCGGGACAGGGGGTCTCACCCCTCCACTTT.

This clonotype was detected ten times or more. The chain combines TRBV28 with TRBJ2-7; the D gene is possibly TRBD1 (6 bases). This CDR3 contains 15 residues. Germline assignment: CDR1 MDHEN and CDR2 SYDVKM. The V gene lost 6 bases and the J gene lost 6 bases, with 21 bases spanning the gap. CDR3 amino acids: CASSPRGVVPGEQYF. As DNA, the CDR3 is TGTGCCAGCAGCCCCAGGGGTGTAGTTCCGGGCGAGCAGTACTTC.

In its sample, this clonotype was seen many times. The chain uses TRBV6-2 or TRBV6-3 and TRBJ2-3; D not certain. This CDR3 region has 11 residues. CDR1 is MNHEY and CDR2 is SVGEGT in the germline V gene. Trimming cost V 9 bases and J 5 bases, with 9 bases left between them. As DNA, the CDR3 is TGTGCCAGTAGTAATGGAGATACGCAGTATTTT. This sequence encodes CASSNGDTQYF.

This clonotype has just a few counts. The chain combines TRBV19 with TRBJ2-6; D unresolved. Germline V CDR1 and CDR2: LNHDA, SQIVND (reference sequence). CDR3 length: 18 amino acids. Trimming removed 0 bases at V and 0 bases at J, with 12 bases between. CDR3 sequence: CASSIDQQESSGANVLTF. The CDR3 nucleotides are TGTGCCAGTAGTATAGATCAACAAGAAAGCTCTGGGGCCAACGTCCTGACTTTC.

Comment on this clonotype: A read error may explain this, as a much larger clone is one base away. In this CDR3 the conserved last residue, phenylalanine or tryptophan, is missing, so a read error is likely. This rearrangement joins TRBV4-1 to TRBJ2-7; D might be TRBD2 (6 bases). The CDR3 has 14 amino acids. From germline, CDR1 is MGHRA and CDR2 YSYEKL. V gave up 0 bases and J gave up 6 bases, with 12 bases separating them. The DNA of the CDR3 is TGCGCCAGCAGCCAAGAGGGGGGACTGACCGAGCAGTACTCC. Translated, it gives CASSQEGGLTEQYS.

This clonotype was recorded many times. Germline and junction disagree at one end, which may indicate a read error. The chain employs TRBV7-6 and TRBJ2-7; D not resolved. The length of the CDR3 is 10 residues. Germline V gene sequence: CDR1 SGHVS, CDR2 FNYEAQ. The CDR3 DNA is TGTGCCAGCAGGGGGAAACCTAGTTTCTTC. Translating gives CASRGKPSFF.